One sample yielded the 8 T cell receptor beta chains listed below, sequenced in a study of cytomegalovirus exposure and HLA in healthy donors. A multiplex PCR was run with 60 Vbeta primers and 13 Jbeta primers. TCRdb's table, derived via immunoSEQ multiplex PCR, lists solely in-frame clones and lacks some. Of approximately 130,000 clones listed, around 75% are singletons. The sequenced sample was PBMCs. Receptors were obtained from a man younger than 40 in good health and CMV-seronegative.

This clone was counted only a few times. The J gene is TRBJ2-2, the V gene TRBV25-1; tentative D call: TRBD2 (5 bases). Trimming removed 7 bases at V and 3 bases at J, with 6 bases between. This CDR3 is built from 12 residues. Per germline, CDR1 MGHDK and CDR2 SYGVNS. In DNA, the CDR3 is TGTGCCAGCACGCGGGACACCGGGGAGCTGTTTTTT. This codes for CASTRDTGELFF.

The gene calls are TRBV9 and TRBJ2-1; 7 bases are a match to TRBD2. The CDR3 covers 15 residues. The germline V gene encodes CDR1 SGDLS and CDR2 YYNGEE. The V and J ends lost 4 bases and 5 bases, in that order; junction bases with no gene match: 9. Here the CDR3 reads CASSPYQRGNNEQFF. CDR3 bases: TGTGCCAGCAGCCCCTACCAGCGGGGTAACAATGAGCAGTTCTTC.

The rearrangement uses TRBV14 and TRBJ2-2; tentative D call: TRBD1 (6 bases). The CDR3 has 16 residues. V was trimmed by 2 bases and J by 4 bases, leaving 14 bases between them. CDR1 SGHDN and CDR2 FVKESK come from the germline V gene. CDR3 loop: CASSQLPGVGTGELFF. CDR3 in DNA: TGTGCCAGCAGCCAACTACCAGGGGTTGGCACCGGGGAGCTGTTTTTT.

The chain employs TRBV5-1 and TRBJ2-1; 9 bases align to TRBD2. V shed 4 bases, J shed 9 bases, and the junction held 14 bases outside the gene matches. Germline values: CDR1 SGHRS, CDR2 YFSETQ. The length of the CDR3 is 16 residues. CDR3 loop: CASSQQTSGRGGEQFF. The CDR3 DNA sequence: TGCGCCAGCAGCCAACAGACTAGCGGCAGAGGTGGTGAGCAGTTCTTC.

This sequence joins TRBV9 and TRBJ1-1; a possible D gene is TRBD1 (5 bases). There are 15 residues in the CDR3. Germline V gene lookup returns CDR1 SGDLS and CDR2 YYNGEE. Trimming stripped 4 bases from V and 1 base from J, with 14 bases between. The CDR3 region has the DNA TGTGCCAGCAGCCCGCGCGTTGGGGCGAACACTGAAGCTTTCTTT. This encodes CASSPRVGANTEAFF.

This rearrangement joins TRBV19 to TRBJ2-2; D is uncertain. CDR3 length: 12 amino acids. V was clipped by 9 bases and J by 5 bases, with 10 bases between them. Germline V gene lookup returns CDR1 LNHDA and CDR2 SQIVND (reference sequence). CDR3 region: CASAPGTGELFF. The CDR3 DNA reads as TGTGCCAGCGCCCCAGGAACCGGGGAGCTGTTTTTT.

This clone was detected a few times. This rearrangement joins TRBV6-1 to TRBJ1-1; D remains ambiguous. V was cut by 3 bases and J by 12 bases, with 14 bases left in between. Germline V gene sequence: CDR1 MNHNS, CDR2 SASEGT. This CDR3 region has 12 residues. As DNA, the CDR3 is TGTGCCAGCAGTGAGATTAGGGAGGAATCTTTCTTT. It specifies CASSEIREESFF.

This sequence joins TRBV27 and TRBJ1-2, with D possibly being TRBD1 (6 bases). The ends were cut back, 8 bases at V and 1 base at J, with 11 bases in the middle. CDR1 is MNHEY and CDR2 is SMNVEV in the germline V gene (reference sequence). This CDR3 is 13 amino acids long. In DNA, the CDR3 is TGTGCCAGCCGTCCAGGGGTTAACTATGGCTACACCTTC. It encodes CASRPGVNYGYTF.